The next 20 T cell receptor beta chains were all read from a single sample in a study of shared clonotypes between healthy human individuals (dated by TCRdb to about 2020). The library was obtained by the immunoSEQ multiplex PCR assay. TCRdb limited this immuneACCESS table to in-frame rearrangements with V and J called. A share of clones is missing; checked studies link under half to unresolved V genes, and the rest is unexplained. The sample includes about 2 million clones, with about 95% observed a single time. The ten biggest clones cover 1% to 1.3% of the sample. CD8 naive samples were CD45RO-negative cells positively selected for CCR7, giving a CD45RA+CCR7+ population that excluded TemRA cells. Sequencing was done on a sample of naive CD8+ T cells sorted from blood. The cell subset or site label, as the study defines it: CD45RA+CCR7+. All receptors come from a man aged 18 to 30 in good health.

The chain links TRBV7-9 to TRBJ1-1, with 9 bases fitting TRBD1. Germline CDR1 and CDR2: SEHNR and FQNEAQ (reference sequence). Unmatched junction bases numbered 7, after V lost 5 bases and J lost 3 bases. The CDR3 runs 15 residues. The CDR3 sequence: CASSPGTGSYTEAFF. The CDR3 DNA reads as TGTGCCAGCAGCCCGGGGACAGGGAGTTACACTGAAGCTTTCTTT.

The chain combines TRBV28 with TRBJ2-7; perhaps D is TRBD1 or TRBD2 (6 bases each). CDR3 length equals 12 residues. Germline CDR1 is MDHEN and CDR2 is SYDVKM. The ends were cut back, 4 bases at V and 5 bases at J, with 9 bases in the middle. CDR3 in DNA: TGTGCCAGCAGTTGGAGGGGGAACGAGCAGTACTTC. Its protein is CASSWRGNEQYF.

This chain links TRBV5-6 with TRBJ2-1; TRBD2 agrees at 14 bases. CDR1 SGHDT and CDR2 YYEEEE come from the germline V gene. The ends lost 3 bases at V and 2 bases at J; junction bases unmatched: 1. The length of the CDR3 is 16 residues. CDR3 loop: CASSWGLAGAYNEQFF. CDR3 DNA: TGTGCCAGCAGCTGGGGACTAGCGGGAGCCTACAATGAGCAGTTCTTC.

The genes are TRBV19 and TRBJ1-6; D perhaps matches TRBD1 (6 bases). This CDR3 is 14 amino acids long. Germline CDR1 is LNHDA and CDR2 is SQIVND (reference sequence). V lost 3 bases, J lost 7 bases, and 10 bases lay in between. This CDR3 is CASSMTGWNSPLHF. As DNA, the CDR3 is TGTGCCAGTAGTATGACAGGCTGGAATTCACCCCTCCACTTT.

The V gene is TRBV19, the J gene TRBJ1-6; D remains ambiguous. This CDR3 has 14 amino acids. Trimming removed 3 bases at V and 8 bases at J, with 11 bases between. Germline-derived CDR1 and CDR2 are LNHDA and SQIVND (reference sequence). The CDR3 nucleotides read TGTGCCAGTAGTATCCCGGGCCTCGATTCACCCCTCCACTTT. Protein sequence: CASSIPGLDSPLHF.

On this clone: The sample carries other DNA sequences with the same CDR3. This rearrangement joins TRBV9 to TRBJ2-1, with 8 positions matching TRBD2. The junction had 2 bases not matched to a gene; V was cut back by 0 bases and J by 3 bases. CDR1 is SGDLS, CDR2 YYNGEE, per germline. This CDR3 contains 15 residues. CDR3 nucleotides: TGTGCCAGCAGCGTAGGAGGGACTAGCTACAATGAGCAGTTCTTC. Its translation: CASSVGGTSYNEQFF.

The chain combines TRBV10-3 with TRBJ2-7; 11 bases agree with TRBD2. The ends lost 5 bases at V and 1 base at J; junction bases unmatched: 7. CDR1 and CDR2 from the germline V gene are ENHRY and SYGVKD. This CDR3 has 16 residues. The CDR3, as DNA: TGTGCCATCAGTTCAGGACTAGCGGGTGGTTCCTACGAGCAGTACTTC. This codes for CAISSGLAGGSYEQYF.

J is TRBJ2-7 and V is TRBV7-9; 8 bases agree with TRBD2. V gave up 3 bases and J gave up 5 bases; unmatched junction bases: 6. Germline V gene sequence: CDR1 SEHNR, CDR2 FQNEAQ (reference sequence). The CDR3 runs to 14 residues. CDR3: CASSFLAGTDEQYF. The DNA for the CDR3 is TGTGCCAGCAGCTTTCTAGCGGGTACGGACGAGCAGTACTTC. The full variable domain, rest sourced from reference TRBV7-9 and TRBJ2-7, is DTGVSQNPRHKITKRGQNVTFRCDPISEHNRLYWYRQTLGQGPEFLTYFQNEAQLEKSRLLSDRFSAERPKGSFSTLEIQRTEQGDSAMYLCASSFLAGTDEQYFGPGTRLTVT.

This clone showed up just once. The gene calls are TRBV27 and TRBJ2-5; D might be TRBD1 (5 bases). The CDR3 has 15 amino acids. Germline V gives CDR1 MNHEY, CDR2 SMNVEV (reference sequence). V was clipped by 0 bases and J by 7 bases, with 15 bases between them. The CDR3 sequence: CASSLSSQGMGTQYF. The CDR3 coding sequence is TGTGCCAGCAGTTTATCGTCGCAGGGAATGGGGACCCAGTACTTC.

The V call is TRBV6-1, the J call TRBJ2-7; no firm D call. The CDR3 runs 13 residues. The germline gives CDR1 MNHNS, CDR2 SASEGT. The V end lost 7 bases, the J end lost 2 bases, and 12 bases lay between the germline ends. CDR3 loop: CASNPKSAYEQYF. In DNA form, the CDR3 reads TGTGCCAGCAACCCCAAGTCTGCCTACGAGCAGTACTTC.

The genes are TRBV5-6 and TRBJ2-7; perhaps TRBD1 as D (6 bases). This CDR3 has 13 amino acids. The V end was cut by 4 bases, the J end by 7 bases, with 15 bases between. CDR1 and CDR2 from the germline V gene are SGHDT and YYEEEE. The CDR3 here is CASSALGGWEQYF. The CDR3 DNA sequence: TGTGCCAGCAGCGCGTTAGGGGGTTGGGAGCAGTACTTC.

The chain combines TRBV30 with TRBJ1-6; D not resolved. The CDR3 is 13 residues long. The V gene lost 0 bases and the J gene lost 5 bases, with 5 bases spanning the gap. From germline, CDR1 is GTSNPN and CDR2 SVGIG (reference sequence). The CDR3 coding sequence is TGTGCCTGGAGTGTACAGAATAATTCACCCCTCCACTTT. Translating gives CAWSVQNNSPLHF.

This rearrangement joins TRBV19 to TRBJ2-2; D unresolved. V was cut by 4 bases and J by 6 bases, with 21 bases left in between. This CDR3 spans 17 amino acids. CDR1 is LNHDA and CDR2 is SQIVND in the germline V gene (reference sequence). The CDR3 protein is CASSTAPRMDGPGELFF. The CDR3 bases are TGTGCCAGTAGTACGGCTCCCCGAATGGATGGGCCCGGGGAGCTGTTTTTT.

In its sample, this clone was seen once. The sample holds other DNA sequences that translate to the same CDR3. The chain joins TRBV6-5 to TRBJ2-7; a possible D gene is TRBD2 (6 bases). The CDR3 length is 16 residues. Germline CDR1 and CDR2: MNHEY and SVGAGI. V dropped 0 bases and J dropped 0 bases, with 12 bases sitting between them. The CDR3 spells CASSYSTGESSYEQYF. The CDR3 nucleotides are TGTGCCAGCAGTTACTCGACGGGGGAATCCTCCTACGAGCAGTACTTC.

The chain carries TRBV7-9 and TRBJ1-6; D is ambiguous. V was clipped by 2 bases and J by 14 bases, with 16 bases between them. The CDR3 spans 14 residues. Germline CDR1 is SEHNR and CDR2 is FQNEAQ (reference sequence). DNA for the CDR3: TGTGCCAGCAGCTTAATGGCCGGGGTAACGGCCCTCCACTTT. Encoded protein: CASSLMAGVTALHF.

The chain has TRBV7-8 and TRBJ1-3, with no clear D. Trimming removed 5 bases from V and 2 bases from J, with 16 bases in between. Per germline, CDR1 SGHVS and CDR2 FQNEAQ. The CDR3 is 16 residues long. In DNA form, the CDR3 reads TGTGCCAGCAGCCTTAACACGGGAAAGCCTGGAAACACCATATATTTT. It codes for CASSLNTGKPGNTIYF.

The genes are TRBV7-6 and TRBJ1-1; D may be TRBD1 (5 bases). The CDR3 length is 18 residues. V lost 4 bases to trimming and J lost 1 base, with 22 bases between them. The germline gives CDR1 SGHVS, CDR2 FNYEAQ. The CDR3 coding sequence is TGTGCCAGCAGCTCGGTTGGGATGCCGGGACCCAAGAACACTGAAGCTTTCTTT. This codes for CASSSVGMPGPKNTEAFF.

V gene TRBV13 combines with J gene TRBJ2-5; D is tentatively TRBD1 or TRBD2 (5 bases each). V was trimmed by 6 bases and J by 5 bases, leaving 16 bases between them. The length of the CDR3 is 14 residues. The germline gives CDR1 PRHDT, CDR2 FYEKMQ (reference sequence). This CDR3 reads CASSSRGSRETQYF. The CDR3 DNA sequence: TGTGCCAGCAGTTCTCGGGGCAGTCGGGAGACCCAGTACTTC.

The chain has TRBV6-1 and TRBJ1-4, with a possible D match to TRBD1 (5 bases). The V end was cut by 0 bases, the J end by 5 bases, with 10 bases between. There are 15 residues in the CDR3. Germline V lookup: CDR1 MNHNS, CDR2 SASEGT. The CDR3 region has the DNA TGTGCCAGCAGTGAAGCGGGGGATTTAAATGAAAAACTGTTTTTT. Amino acids: CASSEAGDLNEKLFF.

This clone appeared once. The chain joins TRBV4-3 to TRBJ1-2, with D hard to call. Trimming left V 0 bases short and J 4 bases short, with 15 bases between. CDR3 length: 16 amino acids. Germline V lookup: CDR1 LGHNA, CDR2 YSLEER. This chain's CDR3 is CASSQDQTVALYGYTF. The CDR3 bases are TGCGCCAGCAGCCAAGATCAAACAGTTGCCCTCTATGGCTACACCTTC.